The 2 T cell receptor beta chains in this list originate from one sample, sequenced in a study of cytomegalovirus exposure and HLA in healthy donors (dated by TCRdb to about 2017). Libraries were constructed by the immunoSEQ multiplex PCR assay. Held by TCRdb, this immuneACCESS table contains in-frame sequences only and omits some clones. Under half of the omission traces to an unresolved V gene where checked; the cause of the rest is unknown. The table for this sample lists 90,000 to 150,000 clones; roughly 88% of them were counted only once. The ten most abundant clones make up nearly 5% of the sample. Source material: PBMCs. The receptors stem from a man younger than 30 in good health and CMV-seronegative.

The chain combines TRBV4-1 with TRBJ2-3, with D tentatively TRBD2 (5 bases). The CDR3 runs to 15 residues. With 4 bases removed from V and 1 base from J, the gap between germline ends came to 12 bases. Looked up from germline, CDR1 is MGHRA and CDR2 is YSYEKL. The CDR3: CASSPLNGGTDTQYF. As DNA, the CDR3 is TGCGCCAGCAGCCCCCTTAACGGGGGCACAGATACGCAGTATTTT.

The chain has TRBV19 and TRBJ2-5; TRBD1 matches 11 bases. This CDR3 region has 17 residues. J was trimmed by 7 bases and V by 3 bases; bases with no gene match: 13. In germline, CDR1 is LNHDA, CDR2 SQIVND (reference sequence). The CDR3 DNA reads TGTGCCAGTAGTATCATGGTCGGTGGACAGGGGGCGGTGACCCAGTACTTC. This encodes CASSIMVGGQGAVTQYF.